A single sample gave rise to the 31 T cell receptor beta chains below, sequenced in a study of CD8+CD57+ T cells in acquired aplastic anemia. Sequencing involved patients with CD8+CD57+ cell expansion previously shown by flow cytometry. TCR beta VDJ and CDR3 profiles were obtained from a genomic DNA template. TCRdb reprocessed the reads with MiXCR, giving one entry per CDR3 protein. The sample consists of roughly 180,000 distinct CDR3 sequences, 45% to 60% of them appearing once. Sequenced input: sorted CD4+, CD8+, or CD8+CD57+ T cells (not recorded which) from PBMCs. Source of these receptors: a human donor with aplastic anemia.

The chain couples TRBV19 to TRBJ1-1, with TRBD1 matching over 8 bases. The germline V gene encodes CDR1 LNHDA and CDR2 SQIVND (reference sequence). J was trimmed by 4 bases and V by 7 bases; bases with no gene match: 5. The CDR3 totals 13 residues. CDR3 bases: TGTGCCAGTATTACACAGGGGGTCACTGAAGCTTTCTTT. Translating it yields CASITQGVTEAFF.

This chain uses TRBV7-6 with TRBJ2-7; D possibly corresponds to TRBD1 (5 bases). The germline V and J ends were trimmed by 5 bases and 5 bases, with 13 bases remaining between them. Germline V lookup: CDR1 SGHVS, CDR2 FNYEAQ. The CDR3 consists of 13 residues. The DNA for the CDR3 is TGTGCCAGCAGCCAAGAAGGGGCCGACGAGCAGTACTTC. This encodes CASSQEGADEQYF.

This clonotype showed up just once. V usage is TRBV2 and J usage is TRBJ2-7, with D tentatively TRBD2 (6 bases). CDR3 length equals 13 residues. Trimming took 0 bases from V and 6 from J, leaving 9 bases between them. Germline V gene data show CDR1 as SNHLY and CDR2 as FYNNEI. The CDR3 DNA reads TGTGCCAGCAGTGAAGCTGCGGGGATCGAGCAGTACTTC. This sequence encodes CASSEAAGIEQYF.

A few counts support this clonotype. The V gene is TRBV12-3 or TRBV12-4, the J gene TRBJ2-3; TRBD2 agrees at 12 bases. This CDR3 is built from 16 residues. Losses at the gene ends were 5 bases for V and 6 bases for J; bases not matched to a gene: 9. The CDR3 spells CASSQLSSGGDDTQYF. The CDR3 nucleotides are TGTGCCAGCAGTCAACTTTCTAGCGGGGGGGATGATACGCAGTATTTT.

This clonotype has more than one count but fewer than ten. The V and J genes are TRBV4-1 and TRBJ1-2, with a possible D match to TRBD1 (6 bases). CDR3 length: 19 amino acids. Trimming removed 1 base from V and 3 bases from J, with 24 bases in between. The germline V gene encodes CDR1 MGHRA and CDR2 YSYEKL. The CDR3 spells CASSQVGGQGTGKHYGYTF. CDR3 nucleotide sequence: TGCGCCAGCAGCCAAGTGGGGGGGCAGGGAACGGGTAAGCACTATGGCTACACCTTC.

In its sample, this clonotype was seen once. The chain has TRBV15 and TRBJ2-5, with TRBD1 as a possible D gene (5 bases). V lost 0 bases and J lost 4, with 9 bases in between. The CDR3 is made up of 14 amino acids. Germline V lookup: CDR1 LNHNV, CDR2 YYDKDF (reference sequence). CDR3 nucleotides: TGTGCCACCAGCAGAGATGGCAGGGCAGAGACCCAGTACTTC. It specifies CATSRDGRAETQYF. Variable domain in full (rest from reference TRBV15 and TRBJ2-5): DAMVIQNPRYQVTQFGKPVTLSCSQTLNHNVMYWYQQKSSQAPKLLFHYYDKDFNNEADTPDNFQSRRPNTSFCFLDIRSPGLGDTAMYLCATSRDGRAETQYFGPGTRLLVL.

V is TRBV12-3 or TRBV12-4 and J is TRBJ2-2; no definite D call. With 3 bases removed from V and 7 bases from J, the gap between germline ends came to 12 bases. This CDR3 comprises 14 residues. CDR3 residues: CASSFGPNGGELFF. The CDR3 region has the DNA TGTGCCAGCAGTTTTGGGCCAAATGGCGGGGAGCTGTTTTTT.

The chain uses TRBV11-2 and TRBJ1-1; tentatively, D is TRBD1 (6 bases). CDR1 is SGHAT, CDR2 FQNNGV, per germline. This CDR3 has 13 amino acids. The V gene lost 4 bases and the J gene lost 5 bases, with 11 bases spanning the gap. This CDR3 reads CASSSDSLTEAFF. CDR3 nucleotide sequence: TGTGCCAGCAGCTCGGACAGTCTAACTGAAGCTTTCTTT.

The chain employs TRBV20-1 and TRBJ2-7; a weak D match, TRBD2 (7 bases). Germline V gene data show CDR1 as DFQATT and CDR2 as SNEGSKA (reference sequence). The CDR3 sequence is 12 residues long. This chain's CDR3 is CSGGGGNNEQYF. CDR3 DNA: TGCAGCGGAGGGGGGGGCAACAACGAGCAGTACTTC.

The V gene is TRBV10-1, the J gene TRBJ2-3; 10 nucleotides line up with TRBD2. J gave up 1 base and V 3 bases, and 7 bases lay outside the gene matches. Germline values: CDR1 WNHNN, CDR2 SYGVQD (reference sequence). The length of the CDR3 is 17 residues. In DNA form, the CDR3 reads TGCGCCAGCAGTGAAGCGGGAGGGATAGTCGGCACAGATACGCAGTATTTT. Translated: CASSEAGGIVGTDTQYF.

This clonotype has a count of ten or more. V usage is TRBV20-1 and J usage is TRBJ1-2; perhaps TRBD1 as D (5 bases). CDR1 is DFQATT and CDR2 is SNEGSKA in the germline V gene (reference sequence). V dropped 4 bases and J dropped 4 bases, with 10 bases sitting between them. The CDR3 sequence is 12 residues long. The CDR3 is CSAIQELYGYTF. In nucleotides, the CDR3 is TGCAGTGCTATACAGGAGCTCTATGGCTACACCTTC.

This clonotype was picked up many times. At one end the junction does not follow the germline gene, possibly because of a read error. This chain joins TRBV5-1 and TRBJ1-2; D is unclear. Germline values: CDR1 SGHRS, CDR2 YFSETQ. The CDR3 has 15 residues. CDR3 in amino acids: CASSSGDNSKYGYTF. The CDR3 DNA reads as TGCGCCAGCAGCTCTGGTGACAACTCTAAATATGGCTACACCTTC.

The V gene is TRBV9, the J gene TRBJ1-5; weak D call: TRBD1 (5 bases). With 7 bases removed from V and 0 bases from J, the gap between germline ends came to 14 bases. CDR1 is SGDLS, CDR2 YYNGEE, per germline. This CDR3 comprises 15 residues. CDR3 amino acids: CASLGGSYSNQPQHF. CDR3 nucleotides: TGTGCCAGCCTCGGGGGGTCATATAGCAATCAGCCCCAGCATTTT. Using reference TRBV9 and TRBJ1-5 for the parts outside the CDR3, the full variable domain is DSGVTQTPKHLITATGQRVTLRCSPRSGDLSVYWYQQSLDQGLQFLIQYYNGEERAKGNILERFSAQQFPDLHSELNLSSLELGDSALYFCASLGGSYSNQPQHFGDGTRLSIL.

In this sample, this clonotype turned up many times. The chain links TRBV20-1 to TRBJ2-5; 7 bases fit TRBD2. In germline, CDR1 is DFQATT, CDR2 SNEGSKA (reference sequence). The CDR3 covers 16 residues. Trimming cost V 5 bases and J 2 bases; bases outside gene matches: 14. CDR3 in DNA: TGCAGTGCTTACGGGGGAGGGCCTGGGTATCAAGAGACCCAGTACTTC. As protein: CSAYGGGPGYQETQYF.

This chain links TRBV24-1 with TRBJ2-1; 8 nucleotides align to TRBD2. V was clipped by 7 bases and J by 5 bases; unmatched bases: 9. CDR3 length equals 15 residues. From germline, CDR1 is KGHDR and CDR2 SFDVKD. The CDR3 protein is CATSPPGTRDNEQFF. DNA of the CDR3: TGTGCCACCAGCCCCCCCGGGACTAGGGACAATGAGCAGTTCTTC.

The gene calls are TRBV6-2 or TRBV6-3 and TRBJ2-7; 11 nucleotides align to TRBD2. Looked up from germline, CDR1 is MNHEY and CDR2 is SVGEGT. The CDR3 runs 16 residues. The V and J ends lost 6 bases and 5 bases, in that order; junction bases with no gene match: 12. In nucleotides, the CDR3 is TGTGCCAGCAGCGGGTCAACTAGCGGGAGACGGGACGAGCAGTACTTC. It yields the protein CASSGSTSGRRDEQYF.

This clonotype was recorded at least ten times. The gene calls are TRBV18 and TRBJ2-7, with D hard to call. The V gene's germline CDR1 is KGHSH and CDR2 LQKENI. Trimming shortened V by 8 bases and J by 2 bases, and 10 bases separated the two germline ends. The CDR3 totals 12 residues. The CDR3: CASGQATYEQYF. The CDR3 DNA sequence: TGTGCCAGCGGGCAGGCAACCTACGAGCAGTACTTC.

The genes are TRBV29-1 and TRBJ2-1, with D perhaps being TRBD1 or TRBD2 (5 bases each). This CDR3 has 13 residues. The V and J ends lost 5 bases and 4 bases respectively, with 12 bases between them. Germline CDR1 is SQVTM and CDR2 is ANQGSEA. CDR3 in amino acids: CSVRGTEYNEQFF. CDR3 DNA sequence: TGCAGCGTTCGAGGGACGGAATACAATGAGCAGTTCTTC.

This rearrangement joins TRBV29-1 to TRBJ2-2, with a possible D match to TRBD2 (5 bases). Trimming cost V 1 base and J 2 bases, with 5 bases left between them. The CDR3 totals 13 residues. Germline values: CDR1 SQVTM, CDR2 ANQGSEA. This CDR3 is CSVEGLNTGELFF. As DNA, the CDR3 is TGCAGCGTTGAAGGACTAAACACCGGGGAGCTGTTTTTT.

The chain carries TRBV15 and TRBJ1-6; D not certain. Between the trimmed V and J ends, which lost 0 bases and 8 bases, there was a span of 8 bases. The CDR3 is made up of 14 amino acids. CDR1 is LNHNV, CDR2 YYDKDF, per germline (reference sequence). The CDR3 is CATSRDLGYSPLHF. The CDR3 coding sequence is TGTGCCACCAGCAGAGATCTCGGGTATTCACCCCTCCACTTT. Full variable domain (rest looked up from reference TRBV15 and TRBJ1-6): DAMVIQNPRYQVTQFGKPVTLSCSQTLNHNVMYWYQQKSSQAPKLLFHYYDKDFNNEADTPDNFQSRRPNTSFCFLDIRSPGLGDTAMYLCATSRDLGYSPLHFGNGTRLTVT.

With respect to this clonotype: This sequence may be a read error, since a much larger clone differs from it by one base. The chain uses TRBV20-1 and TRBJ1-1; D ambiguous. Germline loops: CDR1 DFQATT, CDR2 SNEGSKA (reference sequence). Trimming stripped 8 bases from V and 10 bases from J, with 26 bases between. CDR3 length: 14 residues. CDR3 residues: CSIGKGPGNGVAFF. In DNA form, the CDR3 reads TGCAGTATAGGAAAAGGACCGGGGAACGGTGTAGCTTTCTTT.

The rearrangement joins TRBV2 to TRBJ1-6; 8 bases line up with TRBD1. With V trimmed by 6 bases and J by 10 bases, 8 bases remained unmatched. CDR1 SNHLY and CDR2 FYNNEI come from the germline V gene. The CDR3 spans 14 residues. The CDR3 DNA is TGTGCCAGCAGACTGACAGGGGAGGCATCACCCCTCCACTTT. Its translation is CASRLTGEASPLHF.

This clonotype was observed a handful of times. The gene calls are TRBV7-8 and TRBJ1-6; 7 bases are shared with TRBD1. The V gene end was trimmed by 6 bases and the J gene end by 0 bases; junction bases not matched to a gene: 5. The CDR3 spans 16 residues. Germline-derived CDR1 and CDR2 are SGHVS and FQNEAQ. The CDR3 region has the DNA TGTGCCAGCAGGGGGGACAGCTACTCCTATAATTCACCCCTCCACTTT. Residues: CASRGDSYSYNSPLHF.

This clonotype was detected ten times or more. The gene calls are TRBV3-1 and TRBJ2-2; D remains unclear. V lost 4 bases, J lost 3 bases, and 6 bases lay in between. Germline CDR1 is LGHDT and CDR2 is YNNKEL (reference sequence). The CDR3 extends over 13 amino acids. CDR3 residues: CASSPLDTGELFF. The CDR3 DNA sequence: TGTGCCAGCAGCCCCCTTGACACCGGGGAGCTGTTTTTT.

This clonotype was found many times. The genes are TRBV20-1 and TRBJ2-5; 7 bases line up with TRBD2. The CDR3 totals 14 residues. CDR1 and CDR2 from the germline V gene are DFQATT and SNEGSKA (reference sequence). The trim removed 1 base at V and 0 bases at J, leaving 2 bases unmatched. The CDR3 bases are TGCAGTGCTAGAGGGGGACTAAACCAAGAGACCCAGTACTTC. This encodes CSARGGLNQETQYF.

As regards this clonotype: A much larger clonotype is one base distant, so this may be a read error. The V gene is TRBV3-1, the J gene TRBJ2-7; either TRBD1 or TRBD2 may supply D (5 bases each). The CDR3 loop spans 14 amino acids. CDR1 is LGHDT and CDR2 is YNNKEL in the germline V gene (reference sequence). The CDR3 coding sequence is TGTGCCAGCAGCCATAGGGACGTAACCTACGAGCAGCACTTC. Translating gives CASSHRDVTYEQHF.

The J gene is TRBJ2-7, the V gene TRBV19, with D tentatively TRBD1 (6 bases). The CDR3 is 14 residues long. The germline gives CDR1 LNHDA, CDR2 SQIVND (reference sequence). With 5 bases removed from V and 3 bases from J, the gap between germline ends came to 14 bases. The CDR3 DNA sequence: TGTGCCAGTAGTGCCGGGACAATGGGCTACGAGCAGTACTTC. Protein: CASSAGTMGYEQYF.

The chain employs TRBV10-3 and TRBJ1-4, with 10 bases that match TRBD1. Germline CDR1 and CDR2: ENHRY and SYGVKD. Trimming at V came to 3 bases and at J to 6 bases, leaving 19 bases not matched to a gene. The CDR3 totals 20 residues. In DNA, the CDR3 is TGTGCCATCAGTGACTATGGCAGATTAAGCTCTGGGACAGGGGATGAAAAACTGTTTTTT. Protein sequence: CAISDYGRLSSGTGDEKLFF.

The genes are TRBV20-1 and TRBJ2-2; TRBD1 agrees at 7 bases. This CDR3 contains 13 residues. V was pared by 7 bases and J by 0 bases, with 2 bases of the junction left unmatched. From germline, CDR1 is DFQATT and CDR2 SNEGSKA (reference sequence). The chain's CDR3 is CSVGTANTGELFF. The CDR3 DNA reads TGCAGTGTAGGGACAGCGAACACCGGGGAGCTGTTTTTT.

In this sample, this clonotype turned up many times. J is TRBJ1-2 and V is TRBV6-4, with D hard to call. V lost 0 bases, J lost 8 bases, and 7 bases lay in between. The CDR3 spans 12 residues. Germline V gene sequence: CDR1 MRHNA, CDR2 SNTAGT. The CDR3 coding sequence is TGTGCCAGCAGTGACTCGTATGGCGGCTACACCTTC. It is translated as CASSDSYGGYTF.

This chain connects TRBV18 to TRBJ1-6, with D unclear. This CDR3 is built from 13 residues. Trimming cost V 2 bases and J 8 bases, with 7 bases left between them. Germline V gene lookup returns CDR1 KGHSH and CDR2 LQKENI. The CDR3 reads CASSPDGHSPLHF. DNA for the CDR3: TGTGCCAGCTCACCAGACGGACATTCACCCCTCCACTTT.